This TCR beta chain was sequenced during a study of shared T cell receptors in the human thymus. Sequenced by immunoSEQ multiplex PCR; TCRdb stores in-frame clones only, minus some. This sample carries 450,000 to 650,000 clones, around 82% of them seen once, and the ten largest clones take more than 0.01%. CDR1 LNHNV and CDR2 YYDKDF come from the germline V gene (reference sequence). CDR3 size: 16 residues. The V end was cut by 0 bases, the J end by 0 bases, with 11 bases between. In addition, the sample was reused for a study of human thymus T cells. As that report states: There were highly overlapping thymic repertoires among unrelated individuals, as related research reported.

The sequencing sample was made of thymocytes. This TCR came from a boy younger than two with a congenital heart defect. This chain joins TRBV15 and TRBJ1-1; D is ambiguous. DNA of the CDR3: TGTGCCACCAGCAGAGATCGCGGCCTAATGAACACTGAAGCTTTCTTT. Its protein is CATSRDRGLMNTEAFF.